The 32 T cell receptor beta chains given below trace back to one sample, sequenced in a study of T cells expressing NK-cell markers. TCRdb reprocessed the 5' RACE reads, with one entry per CDR3 protein and no DNA. This listing includes 200,000 to 300,000 distinct CDR3 sequences. The sequenced sample consisted of blood T cells: a sorted CD56 or NKG2C T cell subset, CD4+ or CD8+ T cells, or bulk PBMC T cells (not recorded which). The source is a young man in good health.

The CDR3 is CASSLEDREGEKLFF. The chain links TRBV12-3 or TRBV12-4 to TRBJ1-4; the TRBD1 assignment by TCRdb is unverifiable without DNA. CDR3 length: 15 residues.

This sequence joins TRBV11-3 and TRBJ2-2. This CDR3 contains 14 residues. Germline V gives CDR1 SGHNT, CDR2 YENEEA. The CDR3 loop is CASSLLSRTGELFF.

This CDR3 is CSDMRPWVANTEAFF. This chain joins TRBV29-1 and TRBJ1-1; as DNA is missing, the TRBD1 call by TCRdb cannot be tested. CDR1 and CDR2 from the germline V gene are SQVTM and ANQGSEA. There are 15 residues in the CDR3.

The V gene is TRBV20-1, the J gene TRBJ2-5; TCRdb designates TRBD2, a call that cannot be tested without DNA. Germline lookup yields CDR1 DFQATT and CDR2 SNEGSKA (reference sequence). The length of the CDR3 is 15 residues. The CDR3 region is CSAEKVREGPETQYF.

The genes are TRBV7-6 and TRBJ1-5; the TRBD1 assignment by TCRdb is unverifiable without DNA. Per the germline V gene, CDR1 is SGHVS and CDR2 is FNYEAQ. CDR3 length: 15 residues. CDR3 residues: CASSASRGVGQPQHF.

This chain links TRBV7-9 with TRBJ2-2; the TCRdb call, TRBD2, lacks DNA for checking. The CDR3 runs 16 residues. CDR1 is SEHNR and CDR2 is FQNEAQ in the germline V gene (reference sequence). The CDR3 is CASSSLAGGSTGELFF.

V and J are TRBV5-1 and TRBJ1-2; TCRdb returns TRBD1, unconfirmable since there is no DNA. The CDR3 has 15 amino acids. CDR1 SGHRS and CDR2 YFSETQ come from the germline V gene. The CDR3 is CASSWASGARDGYTF.

CDR3: CATSDGGTSYEQYF. The chain uses TRBV24-1 and TRBJ2-7. The CDR3 is 14 residues long. The V gene's germline CDR1 is KGHDR and CDR2 SFDVKD.

The V gene is TRBV29-1, the J gene TRBJ2-5; TCRdb's D call, TRBD2, is unchecked because there is no DNA. Germline-derived CDR1 and CDR2 are SQVTM and ANQGSEA. CDR3 length: 15 amino acids. This chain's CDR3 is CSVLAGAVLVETQYF.

The rearrangement uses TRBV5-6 and TRBJ1-1; TCRdb calls TRBD1, which cannot be checked without DNA. The germline V gene has CDR1 SGHDT and CDR2 YYEEEE. The CDR3 is 17 residues long. The CDR3 is CASSFYIARGKAGEAFF.

The chain carries TRBV20-1 and TRBJ1-5. Germline values: CDR1 DFQATT, CDR2 SNEGSKA (reference sequence). The CDR3 runs 14 residues. This CDR3 is CSAQTPGPSQPQHF.

The chain links TRBV7-6 to TRBJ2-3; TCRdb picks TRBD1, but there is no DNA to check that call. Germline values: CDR1 SGHVS, CDR2 FNYEAQ. The CDR3 spans 18 residues. CDR3 sequence: CASSLTEGHKIRADTQYF.

The rearrangement uses TRBV6-1 and TRBJ2-2; TCRdb names TRBD1, which stays unverified in the absence of DNA. Germline V gene data show CDR1 as MNHNS and CDR2 as SASEGT. The CDR3 contains 13 residues. The chain's CDR3 is CASSRQGHGELFF.

CDR3 sequence: CSALQGSGTEAFF. The chain links TRBV20-1 to TRBJ1-1; TCRdb reports TRBD1, a call that lacks DNA to check it against. This CDR3 region has 13 residues. Germline-derived CDR1 and CDR2 are DFQATT and SNEGSKA (reference sequence).

The chain carries TRBV6-5 and TRBJ2-3; TCRdb names TRBD1, which stays unverified in the absence of DNA. The CDR3 runs 14 residues. The germline CDR1 and CDR2 sequences are MNHEY and SVGAGI. The CDR3 loop reads CASSYSTGTDTQYF.

The chain couples TRBV12-3 or TRBV12-4 to TRBJ1-2. The CDR3 has 15 amino acids. CDR3 protein: CASRPGGLLYPGYTF.

This chain uses TRBV29-1 with TRBJ2-3; TCRdb indicates TRBD1, and absent DNA this call remains unverified. Germline V gene sequence: CDR1 SQVTM, CDR2 ANQGSEA. The CDR3 is 14 residues long. CDR3 amino acids: CSVDSPGAADTQYF.

This chain joins TRBV12-3 or TRBV12-4 and TRBJ2-7. The CDR3 is 14 amino acids. This CDR3 reads CASSLARRSYEQYF.

The chain has TRBV9 and TRBJ2-5. Per germline, CDR1 SGDLS and CDR2 YYNGEE. The CDR3 has 12 amino acids. The CDR3 region is CASSSSQATQYF.

The chain uses TRBV29-1 and TRBJ2-1; TCRdb's D call, TRBD2, is unchecked because there is no DNA. Germline CDR1 SQVTM, CDR2 ANQGSEA. The CDR3 is 14 amino acids. This chain's CDR3 is CSAGTSGKYNEQFF.

V usage is TRBV4-3 and J usage is TRBJ2-5; as DNA is missing, the TRBD1 call by TCRdb cannot be tested. The germline gives CDR1 LGHNA, CDR2 YSLEER. This CDR3 is 15 amino acids long. CDR3 in amino acids: CASSQDPNRGETQYF.

The chain uses TRBV29-1 and TRBJ1-1. Germline lookup yields CDR1 SQVTM and CDR2 ANQGSEA. This CDR3 has 13 residues. The CDR3 spells CSAGRGLGTEAFF.

V and J are TRBV14 and TRBJ2-4; TCRdb outputs TRBD2, but without DNA this stays unchecked. The CDR3 runs to 20 residues. Looked up from germline, CDR1 is SGHDN and CDR2 is FVKESK. CDR3 region: CASSQDRPRLAGGTKNIQYF.

The V gene is TRBV5-1, the J gene TRBJ2-1; TCRdb proposes TRBD1, but this gene call is untestable without DNA. CDR3 length: 17 residues. Germline V gene sequence: CDR1 SGHRS, CDR2 YFSETQ. The CDR3 loop is CASSLRTGSSSYNEQFF.

J is TRBJ2-7 and V is TRBV12-3 or TRBV12-4; TCRdb returns TRBD1, unconfirmable since there is no DNA. The CDR3 runs 15 residues. The CDR3 spells CASRSGTGGTYEQYF.

This chain connects TRBV24-1 to TRBJ2-1. The length of the CDR3 is 15 residues. Looked up from germline, CDR1 is KGHDR and CDR2 is SFDVKD. The CDR3 protein is CATSPRSTSYNEQFF.

The chain employs TRBV6-6 and TRBJ2-7; TCRdb indicates TRBD1, and absent DNA this call remains unverified. Germline values: CDR1 MNHNY, CDR2 SVGAGI (reference sequence). The CDR3 totals 13 residues. CDR3 residues: CASSLDRNYEQYF.

The V call is TRBV9, the J call TRBJ1-1. The CDR3 is made up of 14 amino acids. CDR1 is SGDLS and CDR2 is YYNGEE in the germline V gene. CDR3 protein: CASSPQTGNTEAFF.

This chain uses TRBV12-5 with TRBJ2-1; TCRdb proposes TRBD2, but this gene call is untestable without DNA. Germline CDR1 reads LGHNT; CDR2 reads FRNRAP. There are 17 residues in the CDR3. CDR3 sequence reads: CASGLVSWGEAYNEQFF.

This rearrangement joins TRBV5-1 to TRBJ2-4; there is no DNA to check the TCRdb D call of TRBD1. The CDR3 length is 16 residues. Germline CDR1 SGHRS, CDR2 YFSETQ. The CDR3 is CASSLRDAGLENIQYF.

The CDR3 sequence is CSARDRGVRNQPQHF. The rearrangement uses TRBV20-1 and TRBJ1-5. Germline assignment: CDR1 DFQATT and CDR2 SNEGSKA (reference sequence). The CDR3 runs 15 residues.

This rearrangement joins TRBV20-1 to TRBJ2-1; TCRdb indicates TRBD2, and absent DNA this call remains unverified. Germline CDR1 and CDR2: DFQATT and SNEGSKA (reference sequence). CDR3 length: 15 amino acids. The CDR3 sequence: CSARPSGTSYNEQFF.